What follows are 21 T cell receptor delta chains derived from one specimen sequenced in a study of gamma-delta chains in newborns, infants, children. TCRdb re-called the reads via CATT. The table records 4,000 to 5,000 delta-chain clones, roughly 14% of them present only once. Material for sequencing was blood. These receptors were obtained from a child who was a newborn, infant or young child, either healthy, febrile or measles-vaccinated (not recorded which).

This clone appeared a few times. This likely reflects a read error, since a far larger clone is one base away. The CDR3, as DNA: TGTGCTCTTGGGGAAGGGGCGACCTATAGTTACTGGCCTTTAATGTACACCGATAAACTCATCTTT. Translating gives CALGEGATYSYWPLMYTDKLIF. The chain uses TRDV1 and TRDJ1, with D perhaps matching TRDD1 or TRDD3 (5 bases each). Germline-derived CDR1 and CDR2 are TSWWSYY and QGS. With 2 bases removed from V and 0 bases from J, the gap between germline ends came to 31 bases. This CDR3 contains 22 residues.

This clone occurred a few times. A much larger clone lies a single base off, so this may be a read error. The V gene is TRDV2, the J gene TRDJ1, with 8 bases fitting TRDD3. Germline-derived CDR1 and CDR2 are GEAIGNYY and EKD. V was clipped by 0 bases and J by 1 base; unmatched bases: 6. There are 16 residues in the CDR3. For the CDR3, the DNA is TGTGCCTGTGACACCGTTGGGGGATCCTGCACCGATAAACTCATCTTT. It encodes CACDTVGGSCTDKLIF.

No J gene call was made, and the V gene is TRDV2; TRDD3 reflects the table's D call only, with no check against the DNA. CDR1 is GEAIGNYY, CDR2 EKD, per germline. There are 19 residues in the CDR3. This chain's CDR3 is CACDTGSSSGGPLTAQLFF. CDR3 DNA sequence: TGTGCCTGTGACACCGGCAGCAGTTCTGGGGGTCCTTTGACAGCACAACTCTTTTTT.

The J gene has no call, while the V gene is TRDV2; the tabulated D call, TRDD3, remains unverified against the DNA. The CDR3 extends over 16 amino acids. Germline V gene lookup returns CDR1 GEAIGNYY and CDR2 EKD. CDR3 protein: CAWDILGDRDTDKIIF. In DNA, the CDR3 is TGTGCCTGGGACATACTGGGGGACAGGGACACCGATAAAATCATCTTT.

This clone was observed a few times. At one end the junction does not follow the germline gene, possibly because of a read error. The V call is TRDV2, the J call TRDJ1, with D perhaps TRDD3 (6 bases). CDR1 is GEAIGNYY and CDR2 is EKD in the germline V gene. This CDR3 region has 17 residues. The CDR3 DNA is TGTGCCTATGACGCCGTATCGGGTACTGGGTCCCCACGGGGACTCATCTTT. This sequence encodes CAYDAVSGTGSPRGLIF.

Turning to this clone: The junction departs from the called germline gene at one end, perhaps through a read error. The V and J genes are TRDV2 and TRDJ3, with 11 bases aligning to TRDD3. The J gene is not listed in TCRdb, so it was assigned here from a DNA match to germline. CDR3 length equals 21 residues. Germline V gene sequence: CDR1 GEAIGNYY, CDR2 EKD. The CDR3 loop reads CACDQVLGDRKSSWDTRKMFF. DNA of the CDR3: TGTGCCTGTGACCAAGTACTGGGGGATAGGAAGAGCTCCTGGGACACCCGAAAGATGTTTTTC.

This clone was recorded a few times. A much more abundant neighbour one base away suggests this may be a read error. The chain recombines TRDV1 with TRDJ1, with 7 bases that match TRDD3. The CDR3 consists of 27 residues. CDR1 and CDR2 from the germline V gene are TSWWSYY and QGS. The junction had 41 bases not matched to a gene; V was cut back by 4 bases and J by 0 bases. The CDR3: CALGGMTGLGRSILGYWGEWDTDKLIF. CDR3 DNA sequence: TGTGCTCTTGGGGGAATGACTGGTCTAGGGAGGAGTATTCTCGGATACTGGGGTGAATGGGACACCGATAAACTCATCTTT.

The chain joins TRDV2 to TRDJ1; D remains ambiguous. Since TCRdb gives no J gene, matching the DNA to germline was used here to assign it. CDR3 length: 14 residues. The germline V gene encodes CDR1 GEAIGNYY and CDR2 EKD. The V gene lost 3 bases and the J gene lost 2 bases, with 12 bases spanning the gap. The CDR3 bases are TGTGCCTGTGACCCGGTGCCCCTTACCGATAAACTCATCTTT. Translated: CACDPVPLTDKLIF.

J is TRDJ3 and V is TRDV2, with TRDD3 matching over 8 bases. The J gene, absent from TCRdb, was called here by matching the DNA to germline. Per germline, CDR1 GEAIGNYY and CDR2 EKD. The CDR3 consists of 18 residues. V lost 1 base and J lost 3; bases outside the gene matches: 7. CDR3 protein: CACDTRGDIGWDTRQMFF. CDR3 in DNA: TGTGCCTGTGACACACGGGGGGATATAGGCTGGGACACCCGACAGATGTTTTTC.

This clone was picked up a small number of times. TCRdb's protein, taken from a much larger clone, differs from this DNA's translation at residue 13, likely owing to a read error; the protein displayed comes from the DNA. V and J are TRDV2 and TRDJ3; TRDD3 aligns across 7 bases. The CDR3 sequence is 19 residues long. From germline, CDR1 is GEAIGNYY and CDR2 EKD. The CDR3: CACDTAGYGSSWGTRQMFF. Here the CDR3 DNA reads TGTGCCTGTGACACCGCCGGATACGGATCCTCCTGGGGCACCCGACAGATGTTTTTC.

Regarding this clone: The TCRdb record carries a much larger clone's protein, which differs from this DNA's translation at residue 7; a read error is the likely cause, and the protein listed here is the DNA translation. The chain uses TRDV2 and TRDJ1; 9 bases are a match to TRDD3. V gave up 3 bases and J gave up 8 bases; unmatched junction bases: 15. The CDR3 has 16 amino acids. The V gene's germline CDR1 is GEAIGNYY and CDR2 EKD. In DNA, the CDR3 is TGTGCCTGTGACTCGGTACGGGGGGATACACCCCAAAAACTCATCTTT. Translated, it gives CACDSVRGDTPQKLIF.

This clone has only a few counts. The translation of this DNA and the TCRdb protein of a much larger clone differ at residue 4, probably owing to a read error; the protein shown here is translated from the DNA. The chain has TRDV2 and TRDJ1; 9 bases are a match to TRDD3. This CDR3 has 15 residues. Trimming removed 5 bases from V and 8 bases from J; junction bases left unmatched: 14. Germline CDR1 is GEAIGNYY and CDR2 is EKD. This chain's CDR3 is CACGPLGEQNPKLIF. CDR3 in DNA: TGTGCCTGTGGCCCACTGGGGGAACAAAACCCAAAACTCATCTTT.

In the case of this clone: Given a much more abundant clone one base away, this may be a read error. This chain connects TRDV2 to TRDJ1; tentative D call: TRDD3 (6 bases). TCRdb is silent on the J gene; assignment here came from matching the DNA to germline. V gave up 2 bases and J gave up 2 bases, with 17 bases separating them. CDR1 is GEAIGNYY and CDR2 is EKD in the germline V gene. The CDR3 loop spans 16 amino acids. The CDR3 sequence: CACDRVGVEVTDKLIF. In DNA form, the CDR3 reads TGTGCCTGTGACAGAGTGGGGGTGGAAGTTACCGATAAACTCATCTTT.

As concerns this clone: Since a much larger clone is just one base distant, this may be a read error. V usage is TRDV2 and J usage is TRDJ3; weak D call: TRDD3 (5 bases). Trimming took 0 bases from V and 0 from J, leaving 17 bases between them. The germline V gene has CDR1 GEAIGNYY and CDR2 EKD. The CDR3 has 20 amino acids. The DNA of the CDR3 is TGTGCCTGTGACACCTGGTCTAGGGGAACCAGCTCCTGGGACACCCGACAGATGTTTTTC. It is translated as CACDTWSRGTSSWDTRQMFF.

This clone was counted a few times. This may be a read error, as it is one base from a much larger clone. The chain has TRDV2 and TRDJ3; TRDD3 aligns across 13 bases. CDR1 is GEAIGNYY, CDR2 EKD, per germline. The CDR3 runs 19 residues. The chain's CDR3 is CARDSVLGDTNWDTRQMFF. CDR3 nucleotides: TGTGCCCGTGACTCCGTACTGGGGGATACGAACTGGGACACCCGACAGATGTTTTTC.

By frequency in the sample, this clone is medium-sized. J is TRDJ1 and V is TRDV2; 11 positions agree with TRDD3. Germline V gives CDR1 GEAIGNYY, CDR2 EKD. V trimming: 3 bases; J trimming: 1 base; junction bases outside the gene matches: 6. The CDR3 is made up of 16 amino acids. In DNA form, the CDR3 reads TGTGCCTGTGACTCTCTGGGGGATACTCGCACCGATAAACTCATCTTT. Translation: CACDSLGDTRTDKLIF.

A remark on this clone: TCRdb attributes to this sequence the protein of a much larger clone, which differs from the DNA translation at residue 10; a read error is likely, and the protein displayed is translated from the DNA. V is TRDV1 and J is TRDJ1; 7 bases line up with TRDD2. The length of the CDR3 is 17 residues. With 5 bases clipped from V and 6 bases from J, the junction kept 18 bases outside the gene matches. The V gene's germline CDR1 is TSWWSYY and CDR2 QGS. CDR3 sequence: CALGPYHSYRLEYKLIF. The CDR3 nucleotides are TGTGCTCTTGGGCCGTACCATTCCTACCGCTTAGAGTATAAACTCATCTTT.

This clone was seen a handful of times. For this DNA, TCRdb reports the protein of a much larger clone, which diverges at residue 4, most likely from a read error; the protein presented here is translated directly from the DNA. The chain has TRDV2 and TRDJ2; 11 positions match TRDD3. V was pared by 5 bases and J by 5 bases, with 3 bases of the junction left unmatched. The CDR3 runs to 14 residues. Germline CDR1 reads GEAIGNYY; CDR2 reads EKD. The CDR3 DNA follows: TGTGCCTGTGGCAACTGGGGGATAACAGCACAACTCTTCTTT. Amino acids: CACGNWGITAQLFF.

On this clone: The DNA is left out, because the CDR3 cannot be placed on it with certainty; the CDR3 is given as TCRdb lists it. The J gene was not called, though the V gene is TRDV2; whether TRDD3, the table's D call, matches the DNA was not checked. The CDR3 extends over 20 residues, inclusive of both ends. Germline V lookup: CDR1 GEAIGNYY, CDR2 EKD. CDR3 region: CACDTWGYGTSSWDTRQVFF.

As concerns this clone: One base separates it from a far larger clone, so it is likely a read error. At the DNA level, this CDR3 is encoded by other sequences in the same sample as well. The J gene is TRDJ3, the V gene TRDV2; TRDD3 matches 9 bases. Germline lookup yields CDR1 GEAIGNYY and CDR2 EKD. The length of the CDR3 is 17 residues. The DNA for the CDR3 is TGTGCCTGCGACAGTACTGGGGGATCCTGGGACACCCGACAGATGTTTTTC. Protein product: CACDSTGGSWDTRQMFF.

Comments on this clone: Being one base from a much bigger clone, this may be a read error. Other DNA sequences in the same sample also yield this CDR3. The rearrangement uses TRDV2 and TRDJ3, with 8 bases matching TRDD3. The trim removed 1 base at V and 0 bases at J, leaving 10 bases unmatched. The CDR3 totals 20 residues. From germline, CDR1 is GEAIGNYY and CDR2 EKD. The CDR3 region has the DNA TGTGCCTGTGACACTGCGGCTGGGGGAGAAAGCTCCTGGGACACCCGACAGATGTTTTTC. This encodes CACDTAAGGESSWDTRQMFF.